A single sample is the source of the 19 T cell receptor beta chains below, sequenced in a study of shared clonotypes between healthy human individuals. Sequencing was performed with immunoSEQ multiplex PCR; in TCRdb, only in-frame clones are kept and a portion is missing. The table lists about 490,000 clones, less than 80% of them singletons, with about 12% in the top ten. The sequencing input was PBMCs. The source is a middle-aged woman in good health. Some clones in this sample may be carry-over from other donors' samples.

The V gene is TRBV11-2, the J gene TRBJ2-5, with D uncertain. Germline V CDR1 and CDR2: SGHAT, FQNNGV. V was cut by 1 base and J by 1 base, with 4 bases left in between. The CDR3 runs 13 residues. For the CDR3, the DNA is TGTGCCAGCAGCTTAGGGGTCCAAGAGACCCAGTACTTC. It encodes CASSLGVQETQYF.

This chain uses TRBV19 with TRBJ1-1; D not certain. V was cut by 1 base and J by 5 bases, with 11 bases left in between. The length of the CDR3 is 14 residues. Germline values: CDR1 LNHDA, CDR2 SQIVND (reference sequence). As DNA, the CDR3 is TGTGCCAGTAGTATAGGCTTAGGGAAAACTGAAGCTTTCTTT. It yields the protein CASSIGLGKTEAFF. Full variable domain (rest looked up from reference TRBV19 and TRBJ1-1): DGGITQSPKYLFRKEGQNVTLSCEQNLNHDAMYWYRQDPGQGLRLIYYSQIVNDFQKGDIAEGYSVSREKKESFPLTVTSAQKNPTAFYLCASSIGLGKTEAFFGQGTRLTVV.

The chain uses TRBV19 and TRBJ2-7; tentative D call: TRBD1 (5 bases). With 5 bases removed from V and 4 bases from J, the gap between germline ends came to 15 bases. Germline-derived CDR1 and CDR2 are LNHDA and SQIVND (reference sequence). This CDR3 spans 14 amino acids. CDR3 coding DNA: TGTGCCAGTAGTTGGAGCAGGGCGGATTACGAGCAGTACTTC. Protein: CASSWSRADYEQYF.

This clone came up once. The V gene is TRBV7-3, the J gene TRBJ2-7, with D unclear. The CDR3 runs 15 residues. Germline V gene sequence: CDR1 SGHTA, CDR2 FQGTGA. V lost 4 bases, J lost 6 bases, and 19 bases lay in between. CDR3 in amino acids: CASSSPKRVRCEQYF. Here the CDR3 DNA reads TGTGCCAGCAGCTCACCGAAACGGGTTCGGTGCGAGCAGTACTTC.

This clone was found a few times. CDR3 amino acids: CASSPRGAIDEQFF. CDR3 nucleotide sequence: TGCGCCAGCAGCCCCCGGGGGGCCATAGATGAGCAGTTCTTC. The chain links TRBV4-1 to TRBJ2-1, with D possibly TRBD2 on 7 matching bases. The CDR3 is 14 amino acids. The ends were cut back, 4 bases at V and 8 bases at J, with 15 bases in the middle. The V gene's germline CDR1 is MGHRA and CDR2 YSYEKL.

The gene calls are TRBV30 and TRBJ2-7; D call uncertain. The CDR3 loop spans 13 amino acids. Germline-derived CDR1 and CDR2 are GTSNPN and SVGIG (reference sequence). V shed 4 bases and J shed 3 bases, with 13 bases lying between them. CDR3 region: CAWNRELGYEQYF. The CDR3 DNA sequence: TGTGCCTGGAATCGAGAGCTAGGCTACGAGCAGTACTTC.

The chain employs TRBV5-4 and TRBJ2-5, with 9 bases identical to TRBD1. Germline CDR1 SGHNT, CDR2 YYREEE (reference sequence). CDR3 length: 15 amino acids. V dropped 4 bases and J dropped 4; count of bases not matched to a gene: 8. The CDR3 nucleotides read TGTGCCAGCAGCCCCAAACAGGGGGCAGGAGAGACCCAGTACTTC. It is translated as CASSPKQGAGETQYF.

This clone was seen only once. The genes are TRBV11-2 and TRBJ2-7; 11 positions match TRBD2. The CDR3 has 15 amino acids. Trimming removed 4 bases from V and 7 bases from J; junction bases left unmatched: 9. Germline V CDR1 and CDR2: SGHAT, FQNNGV. The CDR3 nucleotides are TGTGCCAGCAGCTCCTTGACTAGCGGGGCCGGGGAGCAGTACTTC. It codes for CASSSLTSGAGEQYF.

The chain carries TRBV19 and TRBJ2-2, with 7 bases identical to TRBD1. The V and J ends lost 8 bases and 3 bases, in that order; junction bases with no gene match: 6. The germline gives CDR1 LNHDA, CDR2 SQIVND (reference sequence). This CDR3 contains 14 residues. CDR3 sequence (DNA): TGTGCCAGTCTAGGACAGGCTTACACCGGGGAGCTGTTTTTT. As protein: CASLGQAYTGELFF.

The chain is built from TRBV2 and TRBJ2-1; 9 positions agree with TRBD2. V dropped 1 base and J dropped 9; count of bases not matched to a gene: 4. CDR1 is SNHLY, CDR2 FYNNEI, per germline. The CDR3 length is 14 residues. The DNA for the CDR3 is TGTGCCAGCAGTGAAGGACTAGCGGACGGTGAGCAGTTCTTC. Encoded protein: CASSEGLADGEQFF.

The rearrangement joins TRBV28 to TRBJ2-2; D gene ambiguous. The CDR3 has 14 amino acids. Trimming left V 5 bases short and J 5 bases short, with 12 bases between. The germline V gene encodes CDR1 MDHEN and CDR2 SYDVKM. As DNA, the CDR3 is TGTGCCAGCAGTGAAGCGAGTTATACCGGGGAGCTGTTTTTT. As protein: CASSEASYTGELFF. The whole variable domain, filled in from reference TRBV28 and TRBJ2-2, reads DVKVTQSSRYLVKRTGEKVFLECVQDMDHENMFWYRQDPGLGLRLIYFSYDVKMKEKGDIPEGYSVSREKKERFSLILESASTNQTSMYLCASSEASYTGELFFGEGSRLTVL.

The V call is TRBV4-1, the J call TRBJ1-5, with a possible D match to TRBD1 (6 bases). The length of the CDR3 is 15 residues. The germline V gene encodes CDR1 MGHRA and CDR2 YSYEKL. Trimming stripped 1 base from V and 4 bases from J, with 11 bases between. CDR3 amino acids: CASSQGSDRNQPQHF. In nucleotides, the CDR3 is TGCGCCAGCAGCCAAGGATCCGACAGGAATCAGCCCCAGCATTTT.

This chain uses TRBV6-5 with TRBJ1-3, with no clear D. The V end lost 5 bases, the J end lost 4 bases, and 9 bases lay between the germline ends. The CDR3 consists of 13 residues. Per the germline V gene, CDR1 is MNHEY and CDR2 is SVGAGI. CDR3 DNA sequence: TGTGCCAGCAGTCCGCAGTTAGGAAACACCATATATTTT. Translated: CASSPQLGNTIYF.

The rearrangement links TRBV6-5 to TRBJ1-3, with 9 bases identical to TRBD1. Per the germline V gene, CDR1 is MNHEY and CDR2 is SVGAGI. CDR3 length equals 16 residues. The V segment lost 0 bases and the J segment 5 bases; nucleotides outside the gene matches: 5. The CDR3 DNA follows: TGTGCCAGCAGTTACTCGACAGGACAGGGGAGAAACACCATATATTTT. Protein: CASSYSTGQGRNTIYF.

The rearrangement links TRBV13 to TRBJ2-5; no clear D gene. Judging by the DNA end, TRBJ2-7 fits better; the J call may be wrong. Per the germline V gene, CDR1 is PRHDT and CDR2 is FYEKMQ (reference sequence). This CDR3 is 16 amino acids long. The CDR3 region has the DNA TGTGCCAGCAGCCCCCTGGCCTTCTCGCGCTCCTACGAGCAGTACTTC. Translating it yields CASSPLAFSRSYEQYF.

The chain links TRBV9 to TRBJ2-3; 8 bases are a match to TRBD1. V trimming: 0 bases; J trimming: 2 bases; junction bases outside the gene matches: 5. This CDR3 region has 16 residues. CDR1 and CDR2 (germline): SGDLS, YYNGEE. The CDR3 loop reads CASSVGTGKDTDTQYF. For the CDR3, the DNA is TGTGCCAGCAGCGTAGGGACAGGGAAGGACACAGATACGCAGTATTTT. The full variable domain, in which reference TRBV9 and TRBJ2-3 provide the parts outside the CDR3, is DSGVTQTPKHLITATGQRVTLRCSPRSGDLSVYWYQQSLDQGLQFLIQYYNGEERAKGNILERFSAQQFPDLHSELNLSSLELGDSALYFCASSVGTGKDTDTQYFGPGTRLTVL.

The J gene is TRBJ2-2, the V gene TRBV11-2; 10 positions agree with TRBD2. Germline assignment: CDR1 SGHAT and CDR2 FQNNGV. This CDR3 is built from 15 residues. Germline trimming cut 6 bases from V and 5 bases from J; bases unmatched to any gene: 6. The CDR3 loop is CASSWPSGSTGELFF. CDR3 nucleotide sequence: TGTGCCAGCAGTTGGCCTAGCGGGAGTACCGGGGAGCTGTTTTTT.

The chain's CDR3 is CASSLQGYNEQFF. CDR3 DNA: TGTGCCAGCAGCCTTCAGGGTTACAATGAGCAGTTCTTC. V gene TRBV7-6 combines with J gene TRBJ2-1, with D perhaps matching TRBD1 (5 bases). V lost 5 bases and J 4 bases, leaving 9 bases between the germline ends. CDR3 length: 13 amino acids. CDR1 is SGHVS and CDR2 is FNYEAQ in the germline V gene.

J is TRBJ1-2 and V is TRBV7-9; TRBD1 matches 7 bases. Germline-derived CDR1 and CDR2 are SEHNR and FQNEAQ (reference sequence). CDR3 length: 15 residues. The trim removed 1 base at V and 4 bases at J, leaving 6 bases unmatched. The CDR3 sequence: CASSLGWDRVYGYTF. The CDR3 DNA follows: TGTGCCAGCAGCTTAGGTTGGGACAGAGTCTATGGCTACACCTTC.